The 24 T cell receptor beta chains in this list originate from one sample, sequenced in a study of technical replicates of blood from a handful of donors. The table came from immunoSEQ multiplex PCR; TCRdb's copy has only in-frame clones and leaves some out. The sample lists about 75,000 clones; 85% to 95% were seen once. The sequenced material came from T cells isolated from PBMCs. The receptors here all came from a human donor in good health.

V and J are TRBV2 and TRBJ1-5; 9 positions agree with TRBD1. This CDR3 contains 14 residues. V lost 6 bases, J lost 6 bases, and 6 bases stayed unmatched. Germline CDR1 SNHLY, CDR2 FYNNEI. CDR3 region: CASRVGQGTQPQHF. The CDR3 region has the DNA TGTGCCAGCAGAGTGGGACAGGGCACTCAGCCCCAGCATTTT.

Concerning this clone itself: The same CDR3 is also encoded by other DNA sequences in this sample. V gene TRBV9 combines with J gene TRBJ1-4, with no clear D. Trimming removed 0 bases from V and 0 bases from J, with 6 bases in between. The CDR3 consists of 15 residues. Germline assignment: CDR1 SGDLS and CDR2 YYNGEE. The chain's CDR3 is CASSVGGATNEKLFF. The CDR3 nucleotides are TGTGCCAGCAGCGTAGGAGGAGCAACTAATGAAAAACTGTTTTTT.

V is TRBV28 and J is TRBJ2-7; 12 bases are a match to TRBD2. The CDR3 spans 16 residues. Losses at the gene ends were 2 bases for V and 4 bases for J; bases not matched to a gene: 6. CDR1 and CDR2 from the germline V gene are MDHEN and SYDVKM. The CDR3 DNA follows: TGTGCCAGCAGTTTACCTAGCGGGAGGGCCTATTACGAGCAGTACTTC. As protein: CASSLPSGRAYYEQYF.

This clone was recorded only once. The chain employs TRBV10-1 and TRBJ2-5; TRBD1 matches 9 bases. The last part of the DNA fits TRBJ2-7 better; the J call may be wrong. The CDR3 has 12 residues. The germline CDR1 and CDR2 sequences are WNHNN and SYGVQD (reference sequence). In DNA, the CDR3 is TGCGCCCCTGGGACAGGGACCTACGAGCAGTACTTC. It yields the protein CAPGTGTYEQYF.

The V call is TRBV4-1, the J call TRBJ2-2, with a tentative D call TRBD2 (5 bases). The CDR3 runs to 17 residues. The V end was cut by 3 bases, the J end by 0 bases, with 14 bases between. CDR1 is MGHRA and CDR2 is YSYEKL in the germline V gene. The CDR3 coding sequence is TGCGCCAGCAGCCACTTGGGATGGGAGACGAACACCGGGGAGCTGTTTTTT. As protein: CASSHLGWETNTGELFF.

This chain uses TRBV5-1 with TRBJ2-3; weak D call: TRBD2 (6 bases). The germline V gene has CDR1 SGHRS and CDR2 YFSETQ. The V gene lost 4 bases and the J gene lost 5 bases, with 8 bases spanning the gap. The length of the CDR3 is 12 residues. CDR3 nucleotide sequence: TGCGCCAGCAGCCTGCGGGAAGATACGCAGTATTTT. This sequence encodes CASSLREDTQYF.

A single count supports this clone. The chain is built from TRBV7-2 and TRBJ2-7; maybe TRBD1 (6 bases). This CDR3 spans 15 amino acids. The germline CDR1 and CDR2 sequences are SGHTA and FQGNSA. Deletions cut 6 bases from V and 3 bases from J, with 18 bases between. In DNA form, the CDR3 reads TGTGCCAGCAGTCCTACCCGGGGACACCGCTACGAGCAGTACTTC. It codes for CASSPTRGHRYEQYF.

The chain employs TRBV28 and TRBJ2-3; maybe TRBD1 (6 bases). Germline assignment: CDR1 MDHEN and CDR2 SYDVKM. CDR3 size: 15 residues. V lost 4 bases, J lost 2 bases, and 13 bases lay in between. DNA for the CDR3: TGTGCCAGCAGTTCGCAGGGGTGGGACACAGATACGCAGTATTTT. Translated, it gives CASSSQGWDTDTQYF.

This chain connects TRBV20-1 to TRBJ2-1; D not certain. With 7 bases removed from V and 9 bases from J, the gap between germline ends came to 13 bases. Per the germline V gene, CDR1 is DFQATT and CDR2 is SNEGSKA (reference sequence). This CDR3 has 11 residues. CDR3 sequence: CSGARFGEQFF. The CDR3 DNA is TGCAGTGGCGCCCGGTTTGGTGAGCAGTTCTTC.

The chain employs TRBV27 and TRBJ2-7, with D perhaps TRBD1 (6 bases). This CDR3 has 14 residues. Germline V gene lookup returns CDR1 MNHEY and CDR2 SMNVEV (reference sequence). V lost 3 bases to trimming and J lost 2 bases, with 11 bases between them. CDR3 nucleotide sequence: TGTGCCAGCAGTTTGTCGACAGGTACCTACGAGCAGTACTTC. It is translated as CASSLSTGTYEQYF.

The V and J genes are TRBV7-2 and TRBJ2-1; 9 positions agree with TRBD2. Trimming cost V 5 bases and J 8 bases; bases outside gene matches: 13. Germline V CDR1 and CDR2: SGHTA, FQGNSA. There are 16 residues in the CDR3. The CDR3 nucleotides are TGTGCCAGCAGCCTTAGCGGGAGTGCGCTCGGTTATGAGCAGTTCTTC. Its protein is CASSLSGSALGYEQFF.

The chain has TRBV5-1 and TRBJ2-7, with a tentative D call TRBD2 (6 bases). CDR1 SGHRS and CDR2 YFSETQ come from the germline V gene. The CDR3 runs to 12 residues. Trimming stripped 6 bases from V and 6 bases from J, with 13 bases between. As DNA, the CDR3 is TGCGCCAGCACCTCGGGGGTAGGCGAGCAGTACTTC. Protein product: CASTSGVGEQYF.

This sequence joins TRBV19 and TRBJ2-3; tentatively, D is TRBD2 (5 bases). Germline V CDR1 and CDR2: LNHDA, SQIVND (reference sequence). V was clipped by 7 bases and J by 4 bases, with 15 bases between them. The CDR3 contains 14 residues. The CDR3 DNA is TGTGCCAGTAACGTACTAGGAGAAGCAGATACGCAGTATTTT. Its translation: CASNVLGEADTQYF.

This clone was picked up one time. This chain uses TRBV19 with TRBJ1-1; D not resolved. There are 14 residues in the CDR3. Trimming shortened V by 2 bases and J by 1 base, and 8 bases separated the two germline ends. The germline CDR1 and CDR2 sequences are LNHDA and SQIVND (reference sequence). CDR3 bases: TGTGCCAGTAGTATAACACGTGGGAACACTGAAGCTTTCTTT. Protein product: CASSITRGNTEAFF.

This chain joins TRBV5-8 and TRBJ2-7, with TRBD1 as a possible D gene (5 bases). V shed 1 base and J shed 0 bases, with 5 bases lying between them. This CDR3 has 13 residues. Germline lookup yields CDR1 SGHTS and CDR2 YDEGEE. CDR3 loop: CASSLQGSYEQYF. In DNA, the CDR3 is TGTGCCAGCAGCTTGCAGGGCTCCTACGAGCAGTACTTC.

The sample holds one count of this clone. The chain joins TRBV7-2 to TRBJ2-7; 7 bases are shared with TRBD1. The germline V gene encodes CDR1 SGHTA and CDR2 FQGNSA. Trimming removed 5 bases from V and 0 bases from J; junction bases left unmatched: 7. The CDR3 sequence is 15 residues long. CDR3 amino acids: CASSGDRETSYEQYF. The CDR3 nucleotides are TGTGCCAGCAGCGGCGACAGGGAAACCTCCTACGAGCAGTACTTC.

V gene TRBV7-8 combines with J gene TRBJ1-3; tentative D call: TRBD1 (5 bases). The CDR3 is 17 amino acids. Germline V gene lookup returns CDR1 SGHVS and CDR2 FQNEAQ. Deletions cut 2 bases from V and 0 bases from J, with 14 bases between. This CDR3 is CASSLRDSLFSGNTIYF. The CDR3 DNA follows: TGTGCCAGCAGCTTACGAGACAGCCTGTTCTCTGGAAACACCATATATTTT.

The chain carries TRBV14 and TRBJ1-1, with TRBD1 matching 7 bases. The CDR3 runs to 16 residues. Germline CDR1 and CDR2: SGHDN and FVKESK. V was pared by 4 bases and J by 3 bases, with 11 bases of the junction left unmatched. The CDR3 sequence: CASSPHFRQGYTEAFF. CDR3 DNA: TGTGCCAGCAGCCCACATTTTAGACAGGGCTACACTGAAGCTTTCTTT.

The DNA of the CDR3 is TGTGCCAGCAGTCGGGGGGGTTATGGCACAGATACGCAGTATTTT. This translates into CASSRGGYGTDTQYF. The rearrangement uses TRBV28 and TRBJ2-3; 8 nucleotides line up with TRBD2. In germline, CDR1 is MDHEN, CDR2 SYDVKM. This CDR3 is built from 15 residues. J lost 1 base, V lost 5 bases, and 5 bases had no gene match.

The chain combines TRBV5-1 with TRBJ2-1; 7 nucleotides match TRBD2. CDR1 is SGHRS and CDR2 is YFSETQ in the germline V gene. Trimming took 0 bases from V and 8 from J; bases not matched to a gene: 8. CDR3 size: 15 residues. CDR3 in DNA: TGCGCCAGCAGCTTGGAGACTAGCCGCAGAGATGAGCAGTTCTTC. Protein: CASSLETSRRDEQFF.

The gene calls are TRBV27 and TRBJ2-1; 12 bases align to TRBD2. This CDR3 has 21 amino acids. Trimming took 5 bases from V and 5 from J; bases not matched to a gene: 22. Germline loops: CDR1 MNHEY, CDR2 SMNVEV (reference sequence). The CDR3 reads CASSAAEAVYPGLAGDNEQFF. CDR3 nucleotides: TGTGCCAGCAGTGCCGCCGAGGCAGTTTACCCGGGACTAGCGGGTGACAATGAGCAGTTCTTC.

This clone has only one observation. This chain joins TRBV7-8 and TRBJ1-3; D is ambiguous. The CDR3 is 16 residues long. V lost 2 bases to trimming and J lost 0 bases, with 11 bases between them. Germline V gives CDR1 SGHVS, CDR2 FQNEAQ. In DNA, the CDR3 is TGTGCCAGCAGCTTATTAAGACTGATCTCTGGAAACACCATATATTTT. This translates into CASSLLRLISGNTIYF.

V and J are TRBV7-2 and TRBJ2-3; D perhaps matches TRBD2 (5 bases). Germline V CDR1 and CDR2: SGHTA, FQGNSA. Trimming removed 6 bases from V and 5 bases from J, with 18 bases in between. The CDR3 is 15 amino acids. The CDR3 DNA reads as TGTGCCAGCAGTTCCCGAGGAGGAGGAGGAGATACGCAGTATTTT. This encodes CASSSRGGGGDTQYF.

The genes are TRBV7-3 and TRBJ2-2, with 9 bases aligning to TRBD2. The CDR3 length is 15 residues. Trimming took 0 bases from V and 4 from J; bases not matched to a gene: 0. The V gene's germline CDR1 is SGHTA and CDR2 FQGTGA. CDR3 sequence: CASSLTSGSTGELFF. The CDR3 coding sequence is TGTGCCAGCAGCTTAACTAGCGGGAGCACCGGGGAGCTGTTTTTT.